This T cell receptor (beta chain) was retrieved from a study of blood T cells in healthy people across ages (dated by TCRdb to between 2015 and 2017). For the study in its entirety: In model experiments, roughly one uniquely barcoded TCR beta cDNA molecule per two T cells was captured by template switching. Using deep sequencing normalized with unique cDNA molecular identifiers, the study measured how TCR beta repertoire diversity changes with age. Four age groups were formed from the donors: young (average about 15 years), middle-aged (approximately 40), aged (under 70) and long-lived (about 75). To avoid experimental bias, donors of different ages were spread randomly across the sequencing lanes. The study analyzed two additional independent replicas of 1 million unique cDNA reads from the same blood draw for two donors, one aged 18 to 29 and one aged 80 or older.

On the study overall, not on this receptor specifically: Compared with the aged group, the long-lived group had more naive CD4+ T cells, fewer expanded clones and increased TCR diversity, suggesting age selection. Estimates of total diversity from one million sequenced T cells were regarded as lower bounds and underestimates. Bulk unsorted PBMC profiling prevented conclusive comparison of naive and antigen-experienced compartments. Observed TCR beta diversity correlated strongly with the percentage of naive T cells measured by flow cytometry. The CMV infection status of donors was not known, potentially confounding age-related changes in expanded clonotypes. Observed TCR beta diversity per million T cells fell roughly linearly with age, and a significant reduction was already apparent by age approximately 40.

The CDR3 numbers 16 residues from cysteine through phenylalanine. The only DNA kept is the CDR3, 48 bases in frame from the first base. The library relied on 5' RACE. The sample was run on an Illumina HiSeq 2500. A second PCR of roughly 7 to 12 cycles was run with a J-beta primer mix and a sample-barcoded 5' primer. Each TCR beta cDNA molecule received a unique molecular identifier from a template-switch 5' adaptor carrying 12 random nucleotides. At least 2.5 million CDR3-containing paired-end reads were obtained from each sample. The Mint cDNA synthesis kit, primed by a TRBC-specific oligonucleotide, was used to synthesize first-strand cDNA from all RNA. All cDNA was treated with uracil-DNA glycosylase and then went through a first 18-cycle PCR with the universal primers M1SS and BC2_uni_R. The original methods were these. Normalization of each sample was performed by random selection of 1 million high-quality reads, each carrying a distinct molecular identifier. Instead of being binned into consensus sequences, reads with shared molecular identifiers were discarded. MiTCR, with a Q25 quality threshold and the strictest error-elimination algorithm, was used for CDR3 identification, clonotype clustering and error correction. Lower-bound total TCR beta diversity was estimated with a nonparametric unseen species model using Euler transformation. The raw public data were reprocessed by TCRdb itself: fastp quality trimming at Q25, MiXCR clonotype calling, in-frame beta chains only. Under each unique CDR3 protein, matching rows form one entry showing the most common genes and DNA. These V and J calls rely on TCRdb rather than the paper's analysis. Present in this sample are hundreds of thousands of distinct CDR3 sequences, under 65% of which were seen just once. Less than 15% of the sample belongs to the ten largest clones.

The roughly 42 donors, aged 6 to 90 years, were systemically healthy Caucasian individuals from Russia. Each donor gave around 9 milliliters of peripheral blood, collected into EDTA-treated Vacutainer tubes. Ficoll-Paque density-gradient centrifugation was used to isolate PBMCs, with at least 6.5 million per sample. Trizol reagent was used to extract total RNA from PBMCs, with at least 5 micrograms per sample. For every donor, flow cytometry on a PBMC aliquot measured the percentage of naive CD45RAhigh/CD27high T cells. On this clonotype: Its antigen is unknown. Qualities for individual bases were not recorded, and no much larger clone is one base off.

The clonotype was recovered from a woman older than 75 in good health. The receptor chain draws on TRBV21-1 and TRBJ2-5; TRBD2, the table's D call, lacks a check against the DNA. TRBV21-1 is annotated as a pseudogene. Sequencing input: blood. CDR3 loop: CASSLGLAGGRETQYF. Read as DNA, the sequence is TGTGCCAGCAGTCTCGGACTAGCGGGAGGGAGAGAGACCCAGTACTTC.